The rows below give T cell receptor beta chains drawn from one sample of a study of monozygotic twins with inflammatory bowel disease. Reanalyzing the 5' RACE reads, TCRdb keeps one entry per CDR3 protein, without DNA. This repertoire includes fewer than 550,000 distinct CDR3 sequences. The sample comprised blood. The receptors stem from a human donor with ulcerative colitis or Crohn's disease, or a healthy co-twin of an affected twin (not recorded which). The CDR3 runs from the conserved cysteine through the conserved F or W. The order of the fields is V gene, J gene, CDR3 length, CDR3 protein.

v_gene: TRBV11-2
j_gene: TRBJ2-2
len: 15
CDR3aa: CASSSPSPNTGELFF

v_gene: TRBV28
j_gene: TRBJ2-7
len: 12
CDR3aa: CASNLAPYEQYF

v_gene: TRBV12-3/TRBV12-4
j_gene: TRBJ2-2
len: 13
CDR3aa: CASSPSAGGELFF

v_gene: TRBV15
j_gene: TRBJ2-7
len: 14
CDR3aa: CATSPGTGEYEQYF

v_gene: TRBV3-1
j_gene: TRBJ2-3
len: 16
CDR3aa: CASSLAGGGWADTQYF

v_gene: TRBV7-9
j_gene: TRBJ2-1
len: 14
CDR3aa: CASSFGLADNEQFF

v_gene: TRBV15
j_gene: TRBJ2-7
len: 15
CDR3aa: CATSIGRTGVHEQYF

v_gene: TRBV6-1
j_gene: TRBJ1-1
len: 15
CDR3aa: CASSKENGHRTEAFF

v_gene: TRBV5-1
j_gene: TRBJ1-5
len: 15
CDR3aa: CASSPGGSINQPQHF

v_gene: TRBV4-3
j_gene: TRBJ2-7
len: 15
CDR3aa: CASSQELLTSYEQYF

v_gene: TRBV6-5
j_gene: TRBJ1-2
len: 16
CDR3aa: CASSSTLPGGNYGYTF

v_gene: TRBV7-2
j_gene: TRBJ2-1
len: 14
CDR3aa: CASSLLAGAGEQFF

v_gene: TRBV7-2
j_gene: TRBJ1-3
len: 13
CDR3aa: CASSFTWRDTIYF

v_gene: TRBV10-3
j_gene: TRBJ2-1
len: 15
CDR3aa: CAISAGSVGGNEQFF

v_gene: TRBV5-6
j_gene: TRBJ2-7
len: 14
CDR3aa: CASSWGGQVGEQYF

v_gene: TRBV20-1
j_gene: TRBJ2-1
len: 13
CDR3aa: CSAGTSSYNEQFF

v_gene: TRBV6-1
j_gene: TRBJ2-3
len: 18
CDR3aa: CASRGGGTSGFSTDTQYF

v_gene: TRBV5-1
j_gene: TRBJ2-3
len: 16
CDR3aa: CASSYSGTRGGDTQYF

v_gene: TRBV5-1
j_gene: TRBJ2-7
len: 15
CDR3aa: CASSLQPGHSYEQYF

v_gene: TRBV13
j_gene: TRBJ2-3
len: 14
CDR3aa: CASSPSPLTDTQYF

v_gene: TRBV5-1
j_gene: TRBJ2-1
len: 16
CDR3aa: CASSQAPSGVGDEQFF

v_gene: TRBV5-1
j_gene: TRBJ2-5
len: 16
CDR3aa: CASSPLGTSGKGTQYF

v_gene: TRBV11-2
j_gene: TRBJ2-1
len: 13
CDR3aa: CASSLNPGPEQFF

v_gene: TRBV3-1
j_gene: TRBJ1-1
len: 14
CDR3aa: CASSQGTVNTEAFF

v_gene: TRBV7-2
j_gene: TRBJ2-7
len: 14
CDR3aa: CASRGTGGRYEQYF

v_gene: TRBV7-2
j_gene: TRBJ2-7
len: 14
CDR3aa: CASSSHGVAYEQYF

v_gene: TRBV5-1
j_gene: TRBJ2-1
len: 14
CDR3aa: CASKQYPTGYEQFF

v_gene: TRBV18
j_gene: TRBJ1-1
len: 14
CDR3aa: CASSKGQGIAEAFF

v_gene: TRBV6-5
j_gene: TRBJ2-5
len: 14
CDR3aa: CASSYSWGPETQYF

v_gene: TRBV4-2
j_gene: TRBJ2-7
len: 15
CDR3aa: CASSQGESNIYEQYF

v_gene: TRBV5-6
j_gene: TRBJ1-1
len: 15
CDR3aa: CASSLVASMNTEAFF

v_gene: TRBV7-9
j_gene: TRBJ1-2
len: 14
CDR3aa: CASSPRQGAYGYTF

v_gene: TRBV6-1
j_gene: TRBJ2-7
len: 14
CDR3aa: CASSAGTGGSEQYF

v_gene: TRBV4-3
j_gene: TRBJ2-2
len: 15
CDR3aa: CASSRDRGRSGELFF